The present T cell receptor beta chain was sequenced within a study of regulatory and conventional T cells in RAG deficiency. Overall study results and limits: Omenn CD25-high CD127-low cells may be activated cells, not true Tregs. Shorter CDR3s in all patient subsets; >80% Treg-Tconv overlap in Omenn. Compared with controls, unique Treg TCR beta sequences dropped about 110-fold in Omenn syndrome and CID/AS.

The sorted conventional CD4+ T cells were CD25-low and CD127-high, with genomic DNA sequenced. V lost 0 bases and J lost 3; bases outside the gene matches: 2. Germline V gene lookup returns CDR1 MNHNS and CDR2 SASEGT. The CDR3 covers 15 residues. Some clones are missing from TCRdb's copy, which holds only in-frame ones; the method was immunoSEQ multiplex PCR. The sample has tens of thousands of clones, about nine tenths seen once; the top ten hold around 0.5%. Worth noting for this clone: Its target is not known.

These data also featured in a second study, about regulatory T cells. As that report states: Amplification used 52 TRBV primers and 13 TRBJ primers. Patient repertoires had restricted TRB V-J pairs and skewed V and J usage, most in Tregs.

This chain joins TRBV6-1 and TRBJ2-1; 7 bases fit TRBD2. Source material: CD4+ effector T cells sorted from blood. The TCR sequence derives from a human donor in good health. The CDR3 sequence: CASSEALAIYNEQFF. The DNA for the CDR3 is TGTGCCAGCAGTGAAGCACTAGCGATCTACAATGAGCAGTTCTTC.